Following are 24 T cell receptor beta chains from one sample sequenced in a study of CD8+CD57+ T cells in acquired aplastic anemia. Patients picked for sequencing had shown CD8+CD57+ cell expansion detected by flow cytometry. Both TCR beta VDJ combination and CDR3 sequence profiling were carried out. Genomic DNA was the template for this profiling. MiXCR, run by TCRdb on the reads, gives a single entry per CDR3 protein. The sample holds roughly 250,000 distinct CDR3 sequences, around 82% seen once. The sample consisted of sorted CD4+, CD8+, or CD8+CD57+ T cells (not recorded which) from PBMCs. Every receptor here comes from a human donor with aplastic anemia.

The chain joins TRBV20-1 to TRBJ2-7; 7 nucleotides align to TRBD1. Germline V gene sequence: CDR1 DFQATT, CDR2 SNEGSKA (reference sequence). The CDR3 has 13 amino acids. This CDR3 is CLGPPGGIYEQYF. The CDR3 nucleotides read TGCCTTGGACCTCCAGGGGGAATCTACGAGCAGTACTTC.

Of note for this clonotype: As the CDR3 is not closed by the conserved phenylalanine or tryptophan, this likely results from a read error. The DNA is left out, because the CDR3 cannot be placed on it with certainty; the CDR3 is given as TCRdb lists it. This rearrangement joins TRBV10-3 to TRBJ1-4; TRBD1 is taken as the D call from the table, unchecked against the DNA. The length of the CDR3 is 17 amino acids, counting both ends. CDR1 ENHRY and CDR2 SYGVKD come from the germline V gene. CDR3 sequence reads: CAISQGDLNNQTQHLGD.

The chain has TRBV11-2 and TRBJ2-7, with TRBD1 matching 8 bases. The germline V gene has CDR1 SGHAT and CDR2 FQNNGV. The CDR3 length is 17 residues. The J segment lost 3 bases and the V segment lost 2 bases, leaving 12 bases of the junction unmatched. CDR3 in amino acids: CASSLQQGVGAGYEQYF. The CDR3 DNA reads TGTGCCAGCAGCTTACAACAGGGGGTAGGAGCTGGCTACGAGCAGTACTTC.

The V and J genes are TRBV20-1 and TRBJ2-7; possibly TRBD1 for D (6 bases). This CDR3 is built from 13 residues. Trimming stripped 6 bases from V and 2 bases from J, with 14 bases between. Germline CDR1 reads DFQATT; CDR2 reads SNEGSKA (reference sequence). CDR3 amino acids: CSALDRLPYEQYF. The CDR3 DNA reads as TGCAGTGCCCTTGACAGGCTCCCCTACGAGCAGTACTTC.

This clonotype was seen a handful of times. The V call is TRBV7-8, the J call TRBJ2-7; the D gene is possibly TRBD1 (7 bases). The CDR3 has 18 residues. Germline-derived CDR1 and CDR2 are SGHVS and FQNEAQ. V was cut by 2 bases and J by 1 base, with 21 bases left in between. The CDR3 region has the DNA TGTGCCAGCAGCTTACAGCGAGGCGGGACAGCCCTTTCCTACGAGCAGTACGTC. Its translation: CASSLQRGGTALSYEQYV.

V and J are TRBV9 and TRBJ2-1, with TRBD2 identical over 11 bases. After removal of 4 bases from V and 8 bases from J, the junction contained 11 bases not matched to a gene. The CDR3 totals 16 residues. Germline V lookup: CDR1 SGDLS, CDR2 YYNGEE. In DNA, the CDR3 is TGTGCCAGCAGCCTCGGGACTAGCGGAGGCAACGATGAGCAGTTCTTC. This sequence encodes CASSLGTSGGNDEQFF. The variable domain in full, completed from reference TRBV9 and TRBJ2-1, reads DSGVTQTPKHLITATGQRVTLRCSPRSGDLSVYWYQQSLDQGLQFLIQYYNGEERAKGNILERFSAQQFPDLHSELNLSSLELGDSALYFCASSLGTSGGNDEQFFGPGTRLTVL.

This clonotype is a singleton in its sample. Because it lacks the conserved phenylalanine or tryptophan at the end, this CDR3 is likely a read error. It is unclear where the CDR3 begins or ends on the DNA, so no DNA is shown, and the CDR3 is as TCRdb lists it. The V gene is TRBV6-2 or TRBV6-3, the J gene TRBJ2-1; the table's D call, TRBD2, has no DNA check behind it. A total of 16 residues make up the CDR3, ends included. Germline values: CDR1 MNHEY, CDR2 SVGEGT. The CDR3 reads CASTPAGPIAFSPSIL.

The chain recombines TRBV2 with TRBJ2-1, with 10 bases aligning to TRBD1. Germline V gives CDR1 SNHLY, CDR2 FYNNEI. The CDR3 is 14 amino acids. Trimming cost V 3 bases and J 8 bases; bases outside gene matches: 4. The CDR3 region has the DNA TGTGCCAGCAGTGAGGACAGGGGGAGGGATGAGCAGTTCTTC. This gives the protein CASSEDRGRDEQFF.

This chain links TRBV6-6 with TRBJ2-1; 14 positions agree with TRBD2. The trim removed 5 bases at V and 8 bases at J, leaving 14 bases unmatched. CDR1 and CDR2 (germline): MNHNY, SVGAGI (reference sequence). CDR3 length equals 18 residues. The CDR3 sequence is CASSIGLAGGNGQDEQFF. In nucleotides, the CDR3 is TGTGCCAGCAGTATCGGACTAGCGGGAGGAAACGGTCAGGATGAGCAGTTCTTC.

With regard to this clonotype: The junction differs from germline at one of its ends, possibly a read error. The CDR3 reads CAVIVGADTQYF. As DNA, the CDR3 is TGTGCCGTTATTGTAGGGGCCGATACCCAGTATTTT. The V and J genes are TRBV7-7 and TRBJ2-3; D might be TRBD1 (5 bases). The germline gives CDR1 SSHAT, CDR2 FNYEAQ (reference sequence). This CDR3 spans 12 amino acids.

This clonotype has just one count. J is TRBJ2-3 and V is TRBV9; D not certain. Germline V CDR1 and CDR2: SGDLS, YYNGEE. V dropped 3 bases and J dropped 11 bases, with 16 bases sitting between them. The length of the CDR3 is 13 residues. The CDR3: CASSDGSATKQYF. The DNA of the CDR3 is TGTGCCAGCAGCGACGGGTCAGCTACGAAGCAGTATTTT.

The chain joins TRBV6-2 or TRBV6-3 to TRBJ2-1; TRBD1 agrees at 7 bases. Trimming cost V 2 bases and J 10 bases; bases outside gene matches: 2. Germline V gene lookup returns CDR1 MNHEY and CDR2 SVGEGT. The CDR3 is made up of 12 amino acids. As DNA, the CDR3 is TGTGCCAGCAGTTACAGGGGGCTGGAGCAGTTCTTC. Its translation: CASSYRGLEQFF.

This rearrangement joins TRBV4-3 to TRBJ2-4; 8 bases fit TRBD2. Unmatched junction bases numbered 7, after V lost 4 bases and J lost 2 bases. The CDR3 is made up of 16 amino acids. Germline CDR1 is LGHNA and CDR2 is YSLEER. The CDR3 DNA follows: TGCGCCAGCAGCCCCGTCGGGGGGGGGACCAAAAACATTCAGTACTTC. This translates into CASSPVGGGTKNIQYF.

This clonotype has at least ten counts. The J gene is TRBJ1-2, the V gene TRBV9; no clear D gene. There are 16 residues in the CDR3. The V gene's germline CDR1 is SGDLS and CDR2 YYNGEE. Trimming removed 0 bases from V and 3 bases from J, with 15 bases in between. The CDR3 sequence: CASSVDMSEFHYGYTF. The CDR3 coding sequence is TGTGCCAGCAGCGTAGACATGAGTGAGTTCCACTATGGCTACACCTTC.

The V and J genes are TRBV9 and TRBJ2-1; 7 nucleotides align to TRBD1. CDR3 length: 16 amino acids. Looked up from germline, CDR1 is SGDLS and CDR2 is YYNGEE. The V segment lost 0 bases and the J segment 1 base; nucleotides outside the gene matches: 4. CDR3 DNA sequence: TGTGCCAGCAGCGTAGACCCGGACAGGTCCTACAATGAGCAGTTCTTC. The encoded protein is CASSVDPDRSYNEQFF.

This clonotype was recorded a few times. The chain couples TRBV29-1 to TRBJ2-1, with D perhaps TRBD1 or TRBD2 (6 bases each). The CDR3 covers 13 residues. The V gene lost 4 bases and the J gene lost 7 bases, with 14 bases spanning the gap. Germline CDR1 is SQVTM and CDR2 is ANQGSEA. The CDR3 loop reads CSVGRGAQNEQFF. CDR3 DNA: TGCAGCGTTGGAAGGGGGGCGCAGAATGAGCAGTTCTTC.

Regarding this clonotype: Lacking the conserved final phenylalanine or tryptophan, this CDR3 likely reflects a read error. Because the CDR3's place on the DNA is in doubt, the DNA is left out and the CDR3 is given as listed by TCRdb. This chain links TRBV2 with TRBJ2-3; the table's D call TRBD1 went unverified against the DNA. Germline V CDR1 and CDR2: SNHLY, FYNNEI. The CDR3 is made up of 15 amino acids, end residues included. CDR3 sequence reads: CASSGDRGATDTRYI.

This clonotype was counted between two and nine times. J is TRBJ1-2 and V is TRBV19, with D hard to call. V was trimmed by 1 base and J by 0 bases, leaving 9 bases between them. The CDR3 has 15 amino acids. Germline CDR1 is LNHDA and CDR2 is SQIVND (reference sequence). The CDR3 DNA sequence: TGTGCCAGTAGTATAGCTAGCGGAGCTAACTATGGCTACACCTTC. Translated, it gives CASSIASGANYGYTF.

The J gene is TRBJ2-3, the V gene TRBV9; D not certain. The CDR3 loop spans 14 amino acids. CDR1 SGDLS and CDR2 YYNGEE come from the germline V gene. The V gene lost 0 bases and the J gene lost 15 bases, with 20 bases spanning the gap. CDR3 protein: CASSVGVSSPEAYF. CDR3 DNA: TGTGCCAGCAGCGTAGGGGTGTCCTCCCCCGAAGCTTATTTT.

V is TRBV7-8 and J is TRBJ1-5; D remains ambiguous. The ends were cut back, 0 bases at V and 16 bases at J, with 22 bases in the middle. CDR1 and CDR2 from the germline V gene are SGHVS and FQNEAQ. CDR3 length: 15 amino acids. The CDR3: CASSLAGGRDTPYHF. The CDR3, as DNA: TGTGCCAGCAGCTTAGCGGGCGGCCGCGATACGCCCTATCATTTT.

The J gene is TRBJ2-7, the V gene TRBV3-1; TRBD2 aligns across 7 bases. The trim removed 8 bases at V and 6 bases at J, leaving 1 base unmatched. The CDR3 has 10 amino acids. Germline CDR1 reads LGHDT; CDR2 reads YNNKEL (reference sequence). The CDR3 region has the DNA TGTGCCAGCGGGGGGGTCGAGCAGTACTTC. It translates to CASGGVEQYF.

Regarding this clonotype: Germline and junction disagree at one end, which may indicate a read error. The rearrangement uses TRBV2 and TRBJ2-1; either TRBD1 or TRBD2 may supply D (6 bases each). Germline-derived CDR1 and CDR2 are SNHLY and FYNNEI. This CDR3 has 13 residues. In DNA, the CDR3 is TGTGCCAGCAGTGTTGGGGGGACACATGAGCGTTCTTTC. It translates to CASSVGGTHERSF. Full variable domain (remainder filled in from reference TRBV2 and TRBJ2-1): EPEVTQTPSHQVTQMGQEVILRCVPISNHLYFYWYRQILGQKVEFLVSFYNNEISEKSEIFDDQFSVERPDGSNFTLKIRSTKLEDSAMYFCASSVGGTHERSFGPGTRLTVL.

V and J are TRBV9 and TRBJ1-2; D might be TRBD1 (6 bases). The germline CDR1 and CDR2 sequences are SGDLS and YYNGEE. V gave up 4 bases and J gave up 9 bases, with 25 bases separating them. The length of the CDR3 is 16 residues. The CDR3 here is CASSLGGYGGEQCYTF. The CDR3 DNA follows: TGTGCCAGCAGCCTGGGGGGCTACGGGGGAGAGCAGTGCTACACCTTC. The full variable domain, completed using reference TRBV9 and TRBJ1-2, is DSGVTQTPKHLITATGQRVTLRCSPRSGDLSVYWYQQSLDQGLQFLIQYYNGEERAKGNILERFSAQQFPDLHSELNLSSLELGDSALYFCASSLGGYGGEQCYTFGSGTRLTVV.

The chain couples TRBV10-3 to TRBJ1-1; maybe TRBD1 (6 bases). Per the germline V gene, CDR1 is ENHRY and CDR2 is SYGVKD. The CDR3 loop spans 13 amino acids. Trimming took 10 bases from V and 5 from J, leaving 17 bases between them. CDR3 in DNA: TGTGCCACGTGGGGGGAGGGGGGGACTGAAGCTTTCTTT. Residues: CATWGEGGTEAFF.